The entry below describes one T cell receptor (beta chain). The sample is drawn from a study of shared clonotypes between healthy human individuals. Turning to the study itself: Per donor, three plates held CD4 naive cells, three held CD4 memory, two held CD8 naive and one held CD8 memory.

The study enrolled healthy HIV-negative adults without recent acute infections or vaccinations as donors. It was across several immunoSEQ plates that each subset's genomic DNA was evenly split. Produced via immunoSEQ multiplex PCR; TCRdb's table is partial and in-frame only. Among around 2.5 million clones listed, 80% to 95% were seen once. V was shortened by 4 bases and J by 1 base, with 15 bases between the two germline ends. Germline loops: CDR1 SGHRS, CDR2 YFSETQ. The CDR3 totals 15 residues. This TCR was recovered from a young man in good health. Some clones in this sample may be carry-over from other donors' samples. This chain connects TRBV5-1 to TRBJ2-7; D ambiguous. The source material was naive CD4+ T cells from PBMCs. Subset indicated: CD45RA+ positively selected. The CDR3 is CASSPRPTSSYEQYF. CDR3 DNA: TGCGCCAGCAGCCCGCGTCCGACGTCGTCCTACGAGCAGTACTTC.